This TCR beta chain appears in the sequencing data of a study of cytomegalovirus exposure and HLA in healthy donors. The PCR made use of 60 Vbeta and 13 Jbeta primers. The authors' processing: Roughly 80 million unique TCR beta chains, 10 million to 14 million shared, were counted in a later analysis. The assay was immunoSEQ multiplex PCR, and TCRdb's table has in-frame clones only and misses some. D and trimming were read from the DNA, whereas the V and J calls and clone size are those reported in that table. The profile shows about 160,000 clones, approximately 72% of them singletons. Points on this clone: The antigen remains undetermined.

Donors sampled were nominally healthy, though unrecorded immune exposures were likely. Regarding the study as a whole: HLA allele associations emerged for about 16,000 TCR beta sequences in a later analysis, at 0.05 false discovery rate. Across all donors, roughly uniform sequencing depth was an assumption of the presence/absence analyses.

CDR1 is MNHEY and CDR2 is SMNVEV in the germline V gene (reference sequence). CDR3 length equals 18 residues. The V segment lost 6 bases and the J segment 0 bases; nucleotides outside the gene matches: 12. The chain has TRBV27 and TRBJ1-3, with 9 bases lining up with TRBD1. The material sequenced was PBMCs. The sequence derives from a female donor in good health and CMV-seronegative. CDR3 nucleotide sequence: TGTGCCAGCAGCCCGGGACAGGGCCTCCCTATCTCTGGAAACACCATATATTTT. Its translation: CASSPGQGLPISGNTIYF.